The following is a TCR beta chain sequence with its context. The target antigen is unknown. The CDR3 sequence is 17 residues long. V was cut by 6 bases and J by 0 bases, with 18 bases left in between. A second about 6 to 12 cycle PCR used barcoded and J-beta primers. TCRdb processed the 5' RACE reads anew with MiXCR; each CDR3 protein has one entry. The sample yields hundreds of thousands of distinct CDR3 sequences, 20% to 25% seen once. The data derive from a study of blood T cells in healthy people across ages. Study results and limitations: Researchers said unsorted PBMCs prevented a conclusive naive versus antigen-experienced comparison. Donors of long life had a larger count of naive CD4+ cells and greater diversity than aged donors.

Specimen: blood. The chain carries TRBV12-3 or TRBV12-4 and TRBJ2-4; D may be TRBD2 (6 bases). The sequence was collected from a man between 65 and 80 years old in good health. The CDR3 DNA sequence: TGTGCCAGCAGAGAGGGACGGAGGGACCTAGCCAAAAACATTCAGTACTTC. Translation gives CASREGRRDLAKNIQYF.